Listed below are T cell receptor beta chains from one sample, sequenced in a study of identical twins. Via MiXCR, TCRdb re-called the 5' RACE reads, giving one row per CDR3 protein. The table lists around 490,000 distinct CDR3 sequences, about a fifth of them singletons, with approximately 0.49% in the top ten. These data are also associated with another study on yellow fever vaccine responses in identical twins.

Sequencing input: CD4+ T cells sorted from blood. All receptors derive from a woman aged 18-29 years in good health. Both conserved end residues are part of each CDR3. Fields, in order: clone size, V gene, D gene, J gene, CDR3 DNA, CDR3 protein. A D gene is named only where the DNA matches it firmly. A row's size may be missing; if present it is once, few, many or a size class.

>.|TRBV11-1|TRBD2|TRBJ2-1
TGTGCCAGCAGCTTAATTGCTAGCGGGGCTTACAATGAGCAGTTCTTC
CASSLIASGAYNEQFF
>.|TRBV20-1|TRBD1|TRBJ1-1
TGCAGTGCTAGGACAGGGGTAAGGAACACTGAAGCTTTCTTT
CSARTGVRNTEAFF
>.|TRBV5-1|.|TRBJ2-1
TGCGCCAGCAGCTTGGAGGGGCGTAATGAGCAGTTCTTC
CASSLEGRNEQFF
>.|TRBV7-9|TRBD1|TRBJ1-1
TGTGCCAGCAGCCCCCCAGCCGGGACAGGGGTGAATGAAGCTTTCTTT
CASSPPAGTGVNEAFF
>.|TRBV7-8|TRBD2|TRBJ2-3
TGTGCCAGCAGCTCCGGTATAGCGGGAGGACCCACAGATACGCAGTATTTT
CASSSGIAGGPTDTQYF
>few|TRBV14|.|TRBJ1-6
TGTGCCAGCAGCCAAGTCGGCAGAAGTTCACCCCTCCACTTT
CASSQVGRSSPLHF
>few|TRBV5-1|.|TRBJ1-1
TGCGCCAGCAGCCCGGTTTCGAACACTGAAGCTTTCTTT
CASSPVSNTEAFF
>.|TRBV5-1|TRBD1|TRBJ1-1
TGCGCCAGCAGCTTGTACAGGGGCGAGAACACTGAAGCTTTCTTT
CASSLYRGENTEAFF
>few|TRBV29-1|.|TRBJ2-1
TGCAGCAGAGGGGAATCCTACAATGAGCAGTTCTTC
CSRGESYNEQFF
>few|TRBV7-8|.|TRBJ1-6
TGTGCCAGCAGCTTAGCCCTCGCGCGCTCCTATAATTCACCCCTCCACTTT
CASSLALARSYNSPLHF
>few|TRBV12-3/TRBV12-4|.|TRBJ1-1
TGTGCCAGCAGTCTGCATGGTGACTTT
CASSLHGDF
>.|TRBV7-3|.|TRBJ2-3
TGTGCCAGCAGCTTAGCGGTTACAGATACGCAGTATTTT
CASSLAVTDTQYF
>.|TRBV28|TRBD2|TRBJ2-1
TGTGCCAGCAGTCCGGGACTAGCGGGACCCTTCTACAATGAGCAGTTCTTC
CASSPGLAGPFYNEQFF
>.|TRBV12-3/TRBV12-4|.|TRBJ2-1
TGTGCCAGCAGTGCGGGACGACGGAGTGAGCAGTTCTTC
CASSAGRRSEQFF
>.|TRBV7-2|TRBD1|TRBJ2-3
TGTGCCAGCAGCTTAGGGGGGACAGGCGGGGATACGCAGTATTTT
CASSLGGTGGDTQYF
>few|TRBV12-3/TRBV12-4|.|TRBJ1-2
TGTGCCAGCTCCCAACAGGTTAGCTATGGCTACACCTTC
CASSQQVSYGYTF
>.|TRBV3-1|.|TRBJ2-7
TGTGCCAGCAGCCCAGCAAGAGCTGGGGGACTCTACGAGCAGTACTTC
CASSPARAGGLYEQYF
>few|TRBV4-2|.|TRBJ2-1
TGTGCCAGCAGCCAAGAGGGGGGATGGGGCAATGAGCAGTTCTTC
CASSQEGGWGNEQFF
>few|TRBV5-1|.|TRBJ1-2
TGCGCCAGCAGCTTGGCCGGAGGTTTTGATAACTATGGCTACACCTTC
CASSLAGGFDNYGYTF
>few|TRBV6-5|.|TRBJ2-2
TGTGCCAGCAGTTCCGTACACCCCCGTTCGAACACCGGGGAGCTGTTTTTT
CASSSVHPRSNTGELFF
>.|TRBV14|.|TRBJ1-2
TGTGCCAGCAGCCCCCGGGTAGGGTATGGCTACACCTTC
CASSPRVGYGYTF
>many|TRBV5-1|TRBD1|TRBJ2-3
TGCGCCAGCAGCACGGGACAGGGTGCAGATACGCAGTATTTT
CASSTGQGADTQYF
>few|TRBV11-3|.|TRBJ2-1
TGTGCCAGCAGCCCCCGGATTGACAATGAGCAGTTCTTC
CASSPRIDNEQFF
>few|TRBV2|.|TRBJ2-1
TGTGCCAGCAAATCCAGCGGTGAGCAGTTCTTC
CASKSSGEQFF
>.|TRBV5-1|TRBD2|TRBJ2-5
TGCGCCAGCAGCTTCCGGGACTATCCCCAAGAGACCCAGTACTTC
CASSFRDYPQETQYF
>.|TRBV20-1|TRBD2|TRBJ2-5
TGCAGTGCTAGAACATGGACTAGCAGGGACTTCGTTAAAGAGACCCAGTACTTC
CSARTWTSRDFVKETQYF
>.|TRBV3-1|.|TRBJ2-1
TGTGCCAGCAGCCAAGTGGGGCCCACAGGAAGGGTTAGGCAGTTCTTC
CASSQVGPTGRVRQFF
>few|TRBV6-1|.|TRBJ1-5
TGTGCCAGCAGCCCCGTTGGGGGGGGCAATCAGCCCCAGCATTTT
CASSPVGGGNQPQHF
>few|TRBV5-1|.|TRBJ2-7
TGCGCCAGCAGCTTGGACGGGTCCAACTACGAGCAGTACTTC
CASSLDGSNYEQYF
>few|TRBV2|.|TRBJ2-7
TGTGCCAGCACCCCAGGACAGTACACCTACGAGCAGTACTTC
CASTPGQYTYEQYF
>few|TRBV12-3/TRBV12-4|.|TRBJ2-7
TGTGCCAGCAGTCCCGGGACTCCTACCTACGAGCAGTACTTC
CASSPGTPTYEQYF
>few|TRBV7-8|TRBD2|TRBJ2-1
TGTGCCAGCAGCTGGACCAGCGGGAGGACCTACAATGAGCAGTTCTTC
CASSWTSGRTYNEQFF
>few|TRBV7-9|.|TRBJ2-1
TGTGCCAGCAGCTTAATGTTTGAGCTGGAGCAGTTCTTC
CASSLMFELEQFF